This T cell receptor beta chain was sequenced during a study of OX40 agonist ivuxolimab in advanced cancers. Study in general: Three patients got partial responses; one had hepatocellular carcinoma and two had cutaneous melanoma.

This clone has only one observation. Drawing of blood for sampling happened at baseline, at cycle 4 day 1, and at cycle 7 day 1. The repertoire was sequenced with immunoSEQ multiplex PCR; TCRdb's copy has only in-frame clones and lacks some. Of 91,000 or so clones in the sample, 94% were seen once. Germline values: CDR1 SGHTA, CDR2 FQGNSA. Trimming pared 3 bases from V and 0 bases from J, leaving 11 bases between. The length of the CDR3 is 15 residues. The rearrangement uses TRBV7-2 and TRBJ2-5, with D perhaps TRBD2 (6 bases). Sequences were derived from CD4+ or CD8+ T cells sorted from blood, sampled in a trial of the OX40 agonist ivuxolimab. The sequence was collected from an adult with an advanced solid tumor such as melanoma, head and neck, liver or kidney cancer. CDR3 amino acids: CASSFSEGNQETQYF. CDR3 DNA sequence: TGTGCCAGCAGCTTTTCGGAGGGTAACCAAGAGACCCAGTACTTC. The full variable domain, with the rest looked up from reference TRBV7-2 and TRBJ2-5, is GAGVSQSPSNKVTEKGKDVELRCDPISGHTALYWYRQSLGQGLEFLIYFQGNSAPDKSGLPSDRFSAERTGGSVSTLTIQRTQQEDSAVYLCASSFSEGNQETQYFGPGTRLLVL.